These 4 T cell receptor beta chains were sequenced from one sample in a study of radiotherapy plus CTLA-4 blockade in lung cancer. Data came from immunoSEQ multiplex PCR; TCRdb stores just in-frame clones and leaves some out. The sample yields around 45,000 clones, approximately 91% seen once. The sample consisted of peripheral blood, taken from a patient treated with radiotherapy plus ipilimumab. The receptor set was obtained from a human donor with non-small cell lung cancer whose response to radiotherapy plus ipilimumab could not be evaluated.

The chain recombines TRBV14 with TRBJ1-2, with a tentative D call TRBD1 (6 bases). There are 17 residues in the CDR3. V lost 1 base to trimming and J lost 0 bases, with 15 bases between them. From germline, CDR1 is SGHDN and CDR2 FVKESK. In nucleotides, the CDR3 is TGTGCCAGCAGCCAAGGAGGAGGCAGGGGTGCTAACTATGGCTACACCTTC. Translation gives CASSQGGGRGANYGYTF. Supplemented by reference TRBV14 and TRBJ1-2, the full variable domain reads EAGVTQFPSHSVIEKGQTVTLRCDPISGHDNLYWYRRVMGKEIKFLLHFVKESKQDESGMPNNRFLAERTGGTYSTLKVQPAELEDSGVYFCASSQGGGRGANYGYTFGSGTRLTVV.

The DNA for the CDR3 is TGTGCCAGCAGTGGGGACAGGTCTTATGGCTACACCTTC. Amino acid sequence: CASSGDRSYGYTF. The rearrangement uses TRBV5-4 and TRBJ1-2; 8 bases align to TRBD1. This CDR3 has 13 residues. Germline CDR1 is SGHNT and CDR2 is YYREEE (reference sequence). V shed 5 bases, J shed 5 bases, and the junction held 5 bases outside the gene matches.

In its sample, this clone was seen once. The CDR3 DNA follows: TGTGCCAGCAGCAATCCCAGGGGGACAGGCAAGTACAATGAGCAGTTCTTC. Its protein is CASSNPRGTGKYNEQFF. This rearrangement joins TRBV7-9 to TRBJ2-1; 8 bases are shared with TRBD1. The germline V gene has CDR1 SEHNR and CDR2 FQNEAQ (reference sequence). The V gene end was trimmed by 5 bases and the J gene end by 4 bases; junction bases not matched to a gene: 13. The CDR3 is made up of 17 amino acids.

The CDR3 DNA sequence: TGTGCCAGTAGCCTCAGTAGGAGCTCCTACAATGAGCAGTTCTTC. As protein: CASSLSRSSYNEQFF. J is TRBJ2-1 and V is TRBV19; D is unresolved. Germline-derived CDR1 and CDR2 are LNHDA and SQIVND (reference sequence). This CDR3 is built from 15 residues. Between the trimmed V and J ends, which lost 6 bases and 0 bases, there was a span of 12 bases.